These T cell receptor beta chains were read from a single sample in a study of sequential checkpoint blockade in melanoma. Assay: immunoSEQ multiplex PCR; the TCRdb copy retains only in-frame clones and omits some. The profile shows 6,000 or so clones, approximately 52% of them singletons. Material: CD8+ T cells sorted from blood (inferred from file names), obtained from a patient given nivolumab and ipilimumab in sequence. The origin of the receptors is a human patient with melanoma. Some clones in this sample may be carry-over from other donors' samples. CDR3s include the opening cysteine and the closing phenylalanine or tryptophan. D genes are given only for firm matches. Expanded clones are given a class, and other clones once, few, many or no size at all.

size	V	J	D	CDR3	DNA
.	TRBV21-1	TRBJ1-6	.	CASSLRDRGHSPLHF	TGTGCCAGCAGCCTCCGGGACAGGGGGCATTCACCCCTCCACTTT
few	TRBV5-1	TRBJ1-1	TRBD1	CASSSGQGGTEAFF	TGCGCCAGCAGCTCCGGACAGGGGGGTACTGAAGCTTTCTTT
.	TRBV14	TRBJ1-2	TRBD1	CASSPRTGGRANYGYTF	TGTGCCAGCAGCCCCAGGACAGGGGGCAGGGCAAACTATGGCTACACCTTC
.	TRBV5-1	TRBJ2-2	TRBD1	CASSFTGTDGTGELFF	TGCGCCAGCAGCTTTACCGGGACAGACGGCACCGGGGAGCTGTTTTTT
medium-sized	TRBV4-2	TRBJ2-1	TRBD2	CASSPTLADLPNEQFF	TGTGCCAGCAGCCCAACCCTAGCGGATCTACCCAATGAGCAGTTCTTC
medium-sized	TRBV28	TRBJ2-7	TRBD2	CASSLAGGYEQYF	TGTGCCAGCAGTTTAGCGGGGGGTTACGAGCAGTACTTC
.	TRBV27	TRBJ2-7	TRBD2	CASSLTSGFRYEQYF	TGTGCCAGCAGTTTAACTAGCGGGTTCCGTTACGAGCAGTACTTC
.	TRBV11-2	TRBJ2-7	.	CASSFGGVYEQYF	TGTGCCAGCAGCTTTGGGGGCGTTTACGAGCAGTACTTC
.	TRBV6-6	TRBJ1-5	TRBD1	CASSKEGASVQPQHF	TGTGCCAGCAGCAAGGAGGGGGCTTCCGTTCAGCCCCAGCATTTT
medium-sized	TRBV29-1	TRBJ1-1	.	CSVARTEAFF	TGCAGCGTTGCGCGGACTGAAGCTTTCTTT
.	TRBV27	TRBJ2-2	.	CASSLGENTGELFF	TGTGCCAGCAGTTTGGGCGAGAACACCGGGGAGCTGTTTTTT
few	TRBV27	TRBJ2-7	.	CASSLSSGQASYEQYF	TGTGCCAGCAGTTTATCGTCAGGGCAGGCCTCCTACGAGCAGTACTTC
medium-sized	TRBV4-2	TRBJ2-7	.	CASSQAGFQDEQYF	TGTGCCAGCAGCCAAGCGGGGTTTCAGGACGAGCAGTACTTC
.	TRBV5-8	TRBJ2-7	.	CASSKRARPEQYF	TGTGCCAGCAGCAAACGTGCTAGGCCCGAGCAGTACTTC
.	TRBV28	TRBJ1-1	.	CASSFVRENTEAFF	TGTGCCAGCAGTTTTGTCAGGGAGAACACTGAAGCTTTCTTT
.	TRBV7-9	TRBJ2-7	TRBD1	CASSFDRGLSYEQYF	TGTGCCAGCAGCTTCGACAGGGGGCTGTCCTACGAGCAGTACTTC
.	TRBV9	TRBJ1-6	.	CASSPLVGGTYNSPLHF	TGTGCCAGCAGCCCACTAGTGGGAGGCACCTATAATTCACCCCTCCACTTT
.	TRBV19	TRBJ2-3	.	CASSTRLRDTQYF	TGTGCCAGTAGTACTAGGTTACGGGATACGCAGTATTTT
.	TRBV4-3	TRBJ2-7	TRBD1	CASSHGQGPYEQYF	TGCGCCAGCAGCCACGGACAGGGCCCCTACGAGCAGTACTTC
.	TRBV27	TRBJ1-5	.	CASREPQPQHF	TGTGCCAGCCGAGAACCCCAGCCCCAGCATTTT
few	TRBV7-9	TRBJ1-1	.	CASSLAQGLDTEAFF	TGTGCCAGCAGCTTAGCCCAGGGGTTGGACACTGAAGCTTTCTTT
.	TRBV13	TRBJ1-4	.	CASSGGTATNEKLFF	TGTGCCAGCAGCGGAGGGACGGCGACTAATGAAAAACTGTTTTTT
.	TRBV4-1	TRBJ1-6	TRBD1	CASSQAWDRASPLHF	TGCGCCAGCAGCCAAGCATGGGACAGGGCTTCACCCCTCCACTTT
few	TRBV7-1	TRBJ2-7	.	CASSLAATAYEQYF	TGTGCCAGCAGCTTAGCTGCCACAGCCTACGAGCAGTACTTC
.	TRBV7-8	TRBJ1-1	.	CASSYPGQKNTEAFF	TGTGCCAGCAGCTACCCGGGACAAAAGAACACTGAAGCTTTCTTT
once	TRBV7-2	TRBJ1-1	.	CASSLDGSAGREAFF	TGTGCCAGCAGCTTAGATGGGAGCGCCGGGCGCGAAGCTTTCTTT
.	TRBV19	TRBJ1-5	.	CASSMREFNQPQHF	TGTGCCAGTAGTATGAGGGAATTTAATCAGCCCCAGCATTTT
.	TRBV9	TRBJ1-1	TRBD1	CASSGTGGFDTEAFF	TGTGCCAGCAGCGGTACAGGGGGTTTCGACACTGAAGCTTTCTTT
.	TRBV6-1	TRBJ1-5	.	CASSTWTSSNQPQHF	TGTGCCAGCAGTACCTGGACAAGTAGCAATCAGCCCCAGCATTTT
.	TRBV4-1	TRBJ1-6	.	CASSPQQGDSPLHF	TGCGCCAGCAGCCCCCAGCAGGGCGATTCACCCCTCCACTTT
few	TRBV29-1	TRBJ1-2	TRBD1	CSVPSVRGQNYGYTF	TGCAGCGTCCCATCGGTGCGGGGACAGAACTATGGCTACACCTTC
.	TRBV10-2	TRBJ2-7	TRBD2	CAIKRGDNFYEQYF	TGTGCCATCAAGCGGGGGGACAACTTCTACGAGCAGTACTTC
.	TRBV6-4	TRBJ1-6	TRBD1	CASRGTGGNSPLHF	TGTGCCAGCAGGGGGACAGGGGGCAATTCACCCCTCCACTTT
.	TRBV6-1	TRBJ2-7	.	CASSERGLYEQYF	TGTGCCAGCAGTGAGCGGGGGCTCTACGAGCAGTACTTC
many	TRBV4-2	TRBJ1-1	.	CASSLRGNEAFF	TGTGCCAGCAGCTTGAGAGGGAATGAAGCTTTCTTT
.	TRBV7-9	TRBJ2-7	TRBD1	CATYGTGSYEQYF	TGTGCCACCTACGGGACAGGGTCCTACGAGCAGTACTTC
few	TRBV7-9	TRBJ1-1	TRBD1	CASRRTGTRAFF	TGTGCCAGCAGACGGACAGGGACGAGAGCTTTCTTT
once	TRBV7-6	TRBJ1-1	TRBD1	CASSSRQGPLGTEAFF	TGTGCCAGCAGCTCACGACAGGGGCCATTGGGAACTGAAGCTTTCTTT
.	TRBV27	TRBJ2-7	.	CASSFGQGYEQYF	TGTGCCAGCAGTTTCGGGCAGGGCTACGAGCAGTACTTC
.	TRBV30	TRBJ2-7	TRBD2	CAWSEGTSGGHSSYEQYF	TGTGCCTGGAGCGAGGGGACTAGCGGGGGGCATAGCTCCTACGAGCAGTACTTC
.	TRBV7-9	TRBJ1-2	TRBD1	CASRPPGQGDVGYTF	TGTGCCAGCAGACCGCCGGGACAGGGGGACGTTGGCTACACCTTC
.	TRBV2	TRBJ2-1	.	CASSEGGEDVSWQFF	TGTGCCAGCAGTGAAGGAGGGGAGGATGTAAGTTGGCAGTTCTTC
.	TRBV11-2	TRBJ2-7	.	CASSRTEKSYEQYF	TGTGCCAGCAGTAGGACAGAGAAATCCTACGAGCAGTACTTC
.	TRBV6-6	TRBJ1-2	.	CASSREGYTF	TGTGCCAGCAGCCGAGAGGGCTACACCTTC
.	TRBV19	TRBJ1-1	TRBD1	CASSLTGGGTEAFF	TGTGCCAGTAGTCTTACAGGGGGTGGGACTGAAGCTTTCTTT
.	TRBV5-6	TRBJ2-6	TRBD1	CASSFRDRVLSGANVLTF	TGTGCCAGCAGCTTCCGGGACAGGGTGCTTTCCGGGGCCAACGTCCTGACTTTC
.	TRBV5-5	TRBJ2-7	TRBD2	CASSTRGRAEQYF	TGTGCCAGCAGCACCCGGGGGAGGGCCGAGCAGTACTTC
medium-sized	TRBV7-2	TRBJ1-6	.	CASTLTGPYNSPLHF	TGTGCCAGCACCCTAACAGGACCGTATAATTCACCCCTCCACTTT
.	TRBV5-3	TRBJ2-7	.	CASSRGESSPYEQYF	TGCGCCAGCAGCCGGGGAGAGAGCAGTCCCTACGAGCAGTACTTC
.	TRBV27	TRBJ1-4	.	CASKRGTTNEKLFF	TGTGCCAGCAAGAGGGGGACAACTAATGAAAAACTGTTTTTT
.	TRBV7-2	TRBJ1-2	.	CASSLVLPPYGYTF	TGTGCCAGCAGCTTAGTACTTCCCCCCTATGGCTACACCTTC
.	TRBV7-6	TRBJ2-7	.	CASSSHRTALYEQYF	TGTGCCAGCAGCTCCCACCGGACAGCCCTCTACGAGCAGTACTTC
few	TRBV6-4	TRBJ2-3	.	CASSSSAETDTQYF	TGTGCCAGCAGTTCGAGCGCGGAAACAGATACGCAGTATTTT
.	TRBV7-9	TRBJ1-6	TRBD1	CASRDRGASSPLHF	TGTGCCAGCAGGGACAGGGGCGCGAGCTCACCCCTCCACTTT
.	TRBV6-1	TRBJ1-1	.	CASSEGGGGTEAFF	TGTGCCAGCAGTGAAGGTGGGGGCGGCACTGAAGCTTTCTTT
.	TRBV18	TRBJ2-5	TRBD2	CASTSAGDRQETQYF	TGTGCCAGCACGAGCGCGGGGGACCGCCAAGAGACCCAGTACTTC
.	TRBV7-3	TRBJ2-2	.	CASSSLDSNGELFF	TGTGCCAGCAGCTCTCTGGACAGTAACGGGGAGCTGTTTTTT
.	TRBV14	TRBJ2-7	TRBD1	CASSGQLYEQYF	TGTGCCAGCTCGGGACAGCTATACGAGCAGTACTTC
.	TRBV4-1	TRBJ2-7	TRBD1	CASSPGQGTYEQYF	TGCGCCAGCAGCCCCGGACAGGGGACGTACGAGCAGTACTTC